Listed below are T cell receptor beta chains from one sample, sequenced in a study of cytomegalovirus exposure and HLA in healthy donors. The table came from immunoSEQ multiplex PCR; TCRdb's copy has only in-frame clones and leaves some out. The sample has under 200,000 clones; the top ten hold approximately 6.4%. The sample was PBMCs. These receptors came from a man aged 30 to 39 in good health and CMV-seronegative. The CDR3 runs from the conserved cysteine through the conserved F or W. The D gene is left open where the match is weak.

J: TRBJ2-7
V: TRBV6-1
D: NA
DNA: TGTGCCAGCAGCCAACCGGGACTCCCCTACGAGCAGTACTTC
CDR3: CASSQPGLPYEQYF

J: TRBJ2-3
V: TRBV5-6
D: TRBD2
DNA: TGTGCCAGCCAACCGAGGGGACTAGCGGGAGGGCCGGGCACAGATACGCAGTATTTT
CDR3: CASQPRGLAGGPGTDTQYF

J: TRBJ2-2
V: TRBV19
D: NA
DNA: TGTGCCAGTAGTTCCGGGACTCGGGGCACCGGGGAGCTGTTTTTT
CDR3: CASSSGTRGTGELFF

J: TRBJ2-3
V: TRBV11-2
D: NA
DNA: TGTGCCAGCAGCACCCCCCTGGGGGGGGCCCAATCACGCACAGATACGCAGTATTTT
CDR3: CASSTPLGGAQSRTDTQYF

J: TRBJ2-7
V: TRBV15
D: NA
DNA: TGTGCCACCAGTACAGGTTCTCGTTACGAGCAGTACTTC
CDR3: CATSTGSRYEQYF

J: TRBJ2-1
V: TRBV6-4
D: TRBD2
DNA: TGTGCCAGCAGTGACTCGACTAGCGGGAGCAATGAGCAGTTCTTC
CDR3: CASSDSTSGSNEQFF

J: TRBJ2-3
V: TRBV11-3
D: NA
DNA: TGTGCCAGCAGCTTAGACGGGGCAGATACGCAGTATTTT
CDR3: CASSLDGADTQYF

J: TRBJ1-2
V: TRBV19
D: NA
DNA: TGTGCCAGTAGCCTCTTGGACACCACCTTGAGAGGCTACACCTTC
CDR3: CASSLLDTTLRGYTF

J: TRBJ1-5
V: TRBV19
D: TRBD1
DNA: TGTGCCAGTAGCCCCACCACCGGGACAGGGAACAATCAGCCCCAGCATTTT
CDR3: CASSPTTGTGNNQPQHF

J: TRBJ2-7
V: TRBV25-1
D: NA
DNA: TGTGCCAGCAGTGAATTGACAGTCTACGAGCAGTACTTC
CDR3: CASSELTVYEQYF

J: TRBJ2-5
V: TRBV28
D: TRBD2
DNA: TGTGCCAGCAGTCTACTAGCGGGAGGGCTTAGGGGCATCCAAGAGACCCAGTACTTC
CDR3: CASSLLAGGLRGIQETQYF

J: TRBJ2-1
V: TRBV6-5
D: TRBD1
DNA: TGTGCCAGCAGTACCGTGGGACAGGGGTACAATGAGCAGTTCTTC
CDR3: CASSTVGQGYNEQFF

J: TRBJ1-1
V: TRBV19
D: TRBD1
DNA: TGTGCCAGTAGTAGCCCAAGGGGGCTCTTAAGTGGAGACACTGAAGCTTTCTTT
CDR3: CASSSPRGLLSGDTEAFF

J: TRBJ1-1
V: TRBV5-1
D: NA
DNA: TGCGCCAGCAGCTTGTCATCGGGGAACACTGAAGCTTTCTTT
CDR3: CASSLSSGNTEAFF

J: TRBJ1-2
V: TRBV27
D: NA
DNA: TGTGCCAGCAGTCCCCGGGGGGGTCAGTATGGCTACACCTTC
CDR3: CASSPRGGQYGYTF

J: TRBJ1-2
V: TRBV7-2
D: TRBD1
DNA: TGTGCCAGCAGCTCGTCGACCGGGACAGGGTTGGGCTACACCTTC
CDR3: CASSSSTGTGLGYTF

J: TRBJ2-1
V: TRBV14
D: TRBD2
DNA: TGTGCCAGCAGCCAACTAGCGGGGCTCTACAATGAGCAGTTCTTC
CDR3: CASSQLAGLYNEQFF

J: TRBJ1-1
V: TRBV13
D: NA
DNA: TGTGCCAGCAGCTTGGGGGGGACCTTGAACACTGAAGCTTTCTTT
CDR3: CASSLGGTLNTEAFF

J: TRBJ2-1
V: TRBV9
D: NA
DNA: TGTGCCAGCAGCGCGGGGACACTATTCCCTGATGAGCAGTTCTTC
CDR3: CASSAGTLFPDEQFF

J: TRBJ2-2
V: TRBV2
D: NA
DNA: TGTGCCAGCAGTCTCACCGTTGGAGTGGGCACCGGGGAGCTGTTTTTT
CDR3: CASSLTVGVGTGELFF

J: TRBJ1-1
V: TRBV11-2
D: NA
DNA: TGTGCCAGCAGCTTACCACGGACAGTTTTGAACACTGAAGCTTTCTTT
CDR3: CASSLPRTVLNTEAFF

J: TRBJ1-2
V: TRBV10-3
D: NA
DNA: TGTGCCATCAAGGCAGGGGACGGCTACACCTTC
CDR3: CAIKAGDGYTF

J: TRBJ1-1
V: TRBV6-5
D: NA
DNA: TGTGCCAGCAGTTACTCGCACAGCCTGAACACTGAAGCTTTCTTT
CDR3: CASSYSHSLNTEAFF

J: TRBJ2-2
V: TRBV12-2
D: NA
DNA: TGTGCAAGTCGCACAGGGGCTAGCGGGAACCCGAGCACCGGGGAGCTGTTTTTT
CDR3: CASRTGASGNPSTGELFF

J: TRBJ1-5
V: TRBV28
D: NA
DNA: TGTGCCAGCAGTTTTCGCCTCGGGGGGGATAGCAATCAGCCCCAGCATTTT
CDR3: CASSFRLGGDSNQPQHF

J: TRBJ2-3
V: TRBV5-1
D: TRBD2
DNA: TGCGCCAGCAGATCCCCAGTGGGAGGGACTTCCAGCACAGATACGCAGTATTTT
CDR3: CASRSPVGGTSSTDTQYF

J: TRBJ1-2
V: TRBV10-2
D: NA
DNA: TGCGCCAGCAGCGGACAAAGAGTAAACTATGGCTACACCTTC
CDR3: CASSGQRVNYGYTF

J: TRBJ2-2
V: TRBV18
D: NA
DNA: TGTGCCAGCTCACCACAGTTCGTCGGGAGCGGGACCGGGGAGCTGTTTTTT
CDR3: CASSPQFVGSGTGELFF

J: TRBJ1-6
V: TRBV7-9
D: NA
DNA: TGTGCCAGCAGCTTAGGGCAGGGAGGCCTCAGCTCCTATAATTCACCCCTCCACTTT
CDR3: CASSLGQGGLSSYNSPLHF

J: TRBJ1-4
V: TRBV27
D: TRBD1
DNA: TGTGCCAGCAGTCGCAACAGACAGGGAACTGCAACTAATGAAAAACTGTTTTTT
CDR3: CASSRNRQGTATNEKLFF

J: TRBJ1-2
V: TRBV27
D: NA
DNA: TGTGCCAGCAGTTTATACGGGGGAGACTATGGCTACACCTTC
CDR3: CASSLYGGDYGYTF

J: TRBJ1-1
V: TRBV6-5
D: TRBD1
DNA: TGTGCCAGCAGTGTCGGACAGGGGGACACTGAAGCTTTCTTT
CDR3: CASSVGQGDTEAFF

J: TRBJ2-3
V: TRBV7-9
D: TRBD1
DNA: TGTGCCAGCAGCTTAAAAGGACAGGGATTCATCGGTACGCAGTATTTT
CDR3: CASSLKGQGFIGTQYF

J: TRBJ1-1
V: TRBV5-1
D: NA
DNA: TGCGCCAGCAGCCTACGACAGGCCTCGTGGACTGAAGCTTTCTTT
CDR3: CASSLRQASWTEAFF

J: TRBJ1-1
V: TRBV25-1
D: NA
DNA: TGTGCCAGCGACAAGAACACTGAAGCTTTCTTT
CDR3: CASDKNTEAFF

J: TRBJ2-5
V: TRBV27
D: TRBD1
DNA: TGTGCCAGCAGCCACCGGGACAGGGGGAGAGAGACCCAGTACTTC
CDR3: CASSHRDRGRETQYF

J: TRBJ2-4
V: TRBV5-6
D: NA
DNA: TGTGCCAGCAGCTTCCCAGGGGTCAAAAACATTCAGTACTTC
CDR3: CASSFPGVKNIQYF

J: TRBJ1-3
V: TRBV10-1
D: NA
DNA: TGCGCCAGCAGTGAGGGGACTGCTAACTCTGGAAACACCATATATTTT
CDR3: CASSEGTANSGNTIYF